Presented here are 6 T cell receptor beta chains from one specimen sequenced in a study of yellow fever vaccine responses in identical twins. TCRdb re-analysed the RT-PCR reads in MiXCR, keeping a single row per CDR3 protein. The sample has about 9,600 distinct CDR3 sequences; approximately 87% are singletons. The source material was T cells from blood (PBMCs), unsorted or a sorted subset (not recorded which), sampled before or after yellow fever vaccination (not recorded which). The receptors here all came from a young woman who received the yellow fever vaccine.

This chain links TRBV5-1 with TRBJ2-2; 9 positions match TRBD1. With V trimmed by 4 bases and J by 6 bases, 4 bases remained unmatched. There are 14 residues in the CDR3. Germline V gene data show CDR1 as SGHRS and CDR2 as YFSETQ. The CDR3 is CASSHGTGSGELFF. The CDR3 region has the DNA TGCGCCAGCAGCCACGGGACAGGGTCCGGGGAGCTGTTTTTT.

The V gene is TRBV7-2, the J gene TRBJ2-1; D is unclear. The CDR3 loop spans 13 amino acids. Trimming removed 2 bases at V and 4 bases at J, with 6 bases between. Germline V gene data show CDR1 as SGHTA and CDR2 as FQGNSA. CDR3 nucleotide sequence: TGTGCCAGCAGCTTACAGCTTTACAATGAGCAGTTCTTC. Protein: CASSLQLYNEQFF. The full variable domain, with the rest looked up from reference TRBV7-2 and TRBJ2-1, is GAGVSQSPSNKVTEKGKDVELRCDPISGHTALYWYRQSLGQGLEFLIYFQGNSAPDKSGLPSDRFSAERTGGSVSTLTIQRTQQEDSAVYLCASSLQLYNEQFFGPGTRLTVL.

The CDR3, as DNA: TGCGCCAGCAGTCCGGGACTAGCGGGGGGCCCTTCCTACAATGAGCAGTTCTTC. It codes for CASSPGLAGGPSYNEQFF. The chain recombines TRBV10-1 with TRBJ2-1; TRBD2 matches at 15 bases. The CDR3 is 18 residues long. Germline V gene data show CDR1 as WNHNN and CDR2 as SYGVQD (reference sequence). J lost 1 base, V lost 5 bases, and 6 bases had no gene match.

The chain couples TRBV6-1 to TRBJ1-1, with 9 positions matching TRBD1. This CDR3 region has 14 residues. CDR1 is MNHNS, CDR2 SASEGT, per germline. Trimming removed 7 bases from V and 4 bases from J; junction bases left unmatched: 7. The CDR3 sequence: CASTRTGAVTEAFF. CDR3 DNA sequence: TGTGCCAGCACCAGGACAGGGGCTGTCACTGAAGCTTTCTTT.

This chain joins TRBV28 and TRBJ2-4; the D gene is possibly TRBD2 (5 bases). This CDR3 is built from 16 residues. V dropped 2 bases and J dropped 1 base, with 12 bases sitting between them. Germline CDR1 MDHEN, CDR2 SYDVKM. The DNA for the CDR3 is TGTGCCAGCAGTTTACGGCCTAGCTCGGCCAAAAACATTCAGTACTTC. Amino acid sequence: CASSLRPSSAKNIQYF.

There are a few counts of this clonotype. V gene TRBV6-5 combines with J gene TRBJ1-6, with no clear D. Germline V lookup: CDR1 MNHEY, CDR2 SVGAGI. Trimming shortened V by 0 bases and J by 4 bases, and 10 bases separated the two germline ends. The CDR3 runs to 16 residues. The CDR3 here is CASSYSIGMYNSPLHF. The CDR3 DNA reads TGTGCCAGCAGTTACTCTATCGGAATGTATAATTCACCCCTCCACTTT.